This T cell receptor beta chain originates from a study of T cell changes during pregnancy in multiple sclerosis. TCRdb keeps only in-frame clones here, not all; method: immunoSEQ multiplex PCR. The table shows tens of thousands of clones, with less than 95% occurring only once. After removal of 7 bases from V and 4 bases from J, the junction contained 7 bases not matched to a gene. The germline CDR1 and CDR2 sequences are MNHNS and SASEGT. The CDR3 runs to 13 residues. The TCR originated in a female donor with multiple sclerosis, enrolled in a pregnancy study. This chain uses TRBV6-1 with TRBJ2-7; 7 nucleotides align to TRBD1. The sample consisted of CD4+ T cells from peripheral blood mononuclear cells, taken in the third trimester of pregnancy. CDR3 residues: CASKRGQAYEQYF. As DNA, the CDR3 is TGTGCCAGCAAACGCGGACAGGCTTACGAGCAGTACTTC.